Listed here are 21 T cell receptor beta chains from one sample, sequenced in a study of early T cells in non-severe SARS-CoV-2 infection. TCRdb used MiXCR to reprocess the 5' RACE reads, holding one entry per CDR3 protein. Here the sample spans more than 60,000 distinct CDR3 sequences, roughly 12% being singletons. The specimen was whole blood, collected at baseline. All receptors derive from an adult who was a healthcare worker with PCR-confirmed SARS-CoV-2 infection or an uninfected control (not recorded which).

This clonotype was found a few times. V is TRBV6-2 or TRBV6-3 and J is TRBJ1-1; D call uncertain. Trimming pared 2 bases from V and 1 base from J, leaving 11 bases between. CDR1 is MNHEY and CDR2 is SVGEGT in the germline V gene. CDR3 length equals 15 residues. Here the CDR3 DNA reads TGTGCCAGCAGTTACGGGTTAAACAGGAACACTGAAGCTTTCTTT. It encodes CASSYGLNRNTEAFF.

This clonotype was recorded many times. V usage is TRBV28 and J usage is TRBJ1-2; D unclear. V lost 3 bases, J lost 8 bases, and 10 bases lay in between. CDR3 length equals 12 residues. The germline V gene encodes CDR1 MDHEN and CDR2 SYDVKM. This CDR3 reads CASSFPRRGYTF. The CDR3 DNA reads TGTGCCAGCAGTTTCCCCAGGAGGGGCTACACCTTC.

Notes on this clonotype: Possible read error: a much larger clone is one base away. The chain couples TRBV5-1 to TRBJ2-5; D perhaps matches TRBD1 (5 bases). CDR1 is SGHRS and CDR2 is YFSETQ in the germline V gene. The CDR3 is 14 residues long. Trimming removed 3 bases from V and 1 base from J, with 10 bases in between. DNA for the CDR3: TGCGCCAGCAGCTGGGGCAGCTTCCAAGAGACCCAGTACTTC. Its translation: CASSWGSFQETQYF.

This clonotype was recorded a few times. V usage is TRBV7-9 and J usage is TRBJ2-7; no reliable D call. With 5 bases removed from V and 4 bases from J, the gap between germline ends came to 9 bases. Germline V gives CDR1 SEHNR, CDR2 FQNEAQ (reference sequence). The CDR3 extends over 12 amino acids. This CDR3 reads CASSPDEYEQYF. In DNA, the CDR3 is TGTGCCAGCAGCCCGGATGAATACGAGCAGTACTTC.

V and J are TRBV6-1 and TRBJ2-7; weak D call: TRBD1 (6 bases). Per germline, CDR1 MNHNS and CDR2 SASEGT. The CDR3 spans 11 residues. Trimming pared 6 bases from V and 5 bases from J, leaving 8 bases between. CDR3 amino acids: CASSYRDEQYF. CDR3 DNA: TGTGCCAGCAGCTACAGGGACGAGCAGTACTTC.

This clonotype was observed a handful of times. This chain uses TRBV7-2 with TRBJ2-1; D possibly corresponds to TRBD2 (5 bases). V lost 4 bases and J lost 12, with 16 bases in between. The germline V gene encodes CDR1 SGHTA and CDR2 FQGNSA. The CDR3 is made up of 13 amino acids. Here the CDR3 DNA reads TGTGCCAGCAGCTCAGTGTTTTTTCGGGGGCAGTTCTTC. Its translation is CASSSVFFRGQFF.

This chain connects TRBV16 to TRBJ2-1; D gene ambiguous. Trimming removed 4 bases at V and 8 bases at J, with 6 bases between. The germline gives CDR1 KGHSY, CDR2 FQNENV. This CDR3 has 11 amino acids. The CDR3 region is CASSPSDEQFF. CDR3 DNA sequence: TGTGCCAGCAGCCCGTCCGATGAGCAGTTCTTC. Based on the CDR3 plus reference TRBV16 and TRBJ2-1, the full variable domain is GEEVAQTPKHLVRGEGQKAKLYCAPIKGHSYVFWYQQVLKNEFKFLISFQNENVFDETGMPKERFSAKCLPNSPCSLEIQATKLEDSAVYFCASSPSDEQFFGPGTRLTVL.

This clonotype was detected only a few times. The junction departs from the called germline gene at one end, perhaps through a read error. The V gene is TRBV7-7, the J gene TRBJ2-1; 7 bases map to TRBD1. From germline, CDR1 is SSHAT and CDR2 FNYEAQ (reference sequence). The CDR3 sequence is 15 residues long. The CDR3 DNA is TGTGCTAGCAGCCCGGACAGGACGGCACACAATGAGCAGTTCTTC. Amino acid sequence: CASSPDRTAHNEQFF.

With respect to this clonotype: This could be a read error, since a much larger clone is one nucleotide away. The chain uses TRBV11-2 and TRBJ2-2, with 9 positions matching TRBD1. The CDR3 has 15 residues. CDR1 and CDR2 (germline): SGHAT, FQNNGV. The CDR3 sequence is CASSTRQGDTGALFF. In nucleotides, the CDR3 is TGTGCCAGCAGCACCCGACAGGGGGACACCGGGGCGCTGTTTTTT.

The sample holds a few counts of this clonotype. The chain employs TRBV7-2 and TRBJ1-1; D may be TRBD1 (5 bases). The CDR3 totals 15 residues. V lost 4 bases to trimming and J lost 4 bases, with 16 bases between them. Germline CDR1 is SGHTA and CDR2 is FQGNSA. The CDR3 sequence is CASSSPGGGFTEAFF. The CDR3 DNA is TGTGCCAGCAGCTCCCCCGGGGGGGGGTTCACTGAAGCTTTCTTT.

This clonotype was detected a few times. This rearrangement joins TRBV20-1 to TRBJ2-1; 9 nucleotides line up with TRBD2. CDR3 size: 17 residues. With 1 base clipped from V and 5 bases from J, the junction kept 12 bases outside the gene matches. Germline CDR1 DFQATT, CDR2 SNEGSKA (reference sequence). CDR3 nucleotides: TGCAGTGCTAGAGGGTTGATGCTAGCGGGGATTAACAATGAGCAGTTCTTC. This translates into CSARGLMLAGINNEQFF.

The chain is built from TRBV2 and TRBJ2-5, with 7 bases fitting TRBD1. Germline assignment: CDR1 SNHLY and CDR2 FYNNEI. This CDR3 is 13 amino acids long. The V gene end was trimmed by 2 bases and the J gene end by 3 bases; junction bases not matched to a gene: 0. The CDR3 bases are TGTGCCAGCAGTGAAACAGGGGAAGAGACCCAGTACTTC. It specifies CASSETGEETQYF.

In its sample, this clonotype was seen a few times. J is TRBJ2-7 and V is TRBV10-3; the match to TRBD1 covers 7 bases. The CDR3 loop spans 15 amino acids. Germline CDR1 ENHRY, CDR2 SYGVKD. Trimming removed 2 bases from V and 2 bases from J; junction bases left unmatched: 6. In nucleotides, the CDR3 is TGTGCCATCAGTGAGCCGGGACAGAGTCCCTACGAGCAGTACTTC. Translation gives CAISEPGQSPYEQYF.

This clonotype was counted a few times. This chain joins TRBV7-2 and TRBJ2-1; D gene uncertain. Germline loops: CDR1 SGHTA, CDR2 FQGNSA. The CDR3 extends over 14 amino acids. V was clipped by 2 bases and J by 9 bases, with 14 bases between them. The CDR3 is CASSLSLLAGEQFF. CDR3 DNA sequence: TGTGCCAGCAGCTTATCCCTTCTTGCCGGTGAGCAGTTCTTC.

This clonotype was counted between two and nine times. The genes are TRBV5-1 and TRBJ2-7; D perhaps matches TRBD2 (6 bases). Germline V gene sequence: CDR1 SGHRS, CDR2 YFSETQ. The V end lost 2 bases, the J end lost 3 bases, and 15 bases lay between the germline ends. This CDR3 region has 15 residues. CDR3: CASSFTPGLFYEQYF. CDR3 nucleotides: TGCGCCAGCAGCTTCACACCGGGACTCTTCTACGAGCAGTACTTC.

The table lists this clonotype with a few counts. V is TRBV7-9 and J is TRBJ2-2; possible D gene TRBD2, 5 bases. The V and J ends lost 5 bases and 1 base respectively, with 11 bases between them. The V gene's germline CDR1 is SEHNR and CDR2 FQNEAQ (reference sequence). The length of the CDR3 is 15 residues. CDR3 residues: CASSLGRGNTGELFF. For the CDR3, the DNA is TGTGCCAGCAGCCTAGGCCGGGGGAACACCGGGGAGCTGTTTTTT.

The chain combines TRBV29-1 with TRBJ2-7; the D call may be TRBD1 or TRBD2 (5 bases each). This CDR3 comprises 13 residues. Trimming stripped 1 base from V and 0 bases from J, with 7 bases between. Looked up from germline, CDR1 is SQVTM and CDR2 is ANQGSEA. The CDR3 DNA reads as TGCAGCGTTGAAGGTGGGGGCTCCTACGAGCAGTACTTC. Translating gives CSVEGGGSYEQYF.

This clonotype showed up many times. This rearrangement joins TRBV6-6 to TRBJ1-2; the D gene is possibly TRBD1 (5 bases). The ends were cut back, 4 bases at V and 8 bases at J, with 20 bases in the middle. The CDR3 covers 15 residues. CDR1 and CDR2 (germline): MNHNY, SVGAGI (reference sequence). The chain's CDR3 is CASSFAGRGFSGYTF. CDR3 nucleotides: TGTGCCAGCAGTTTCGCAGGGCGAGGGTTCTCGGGCTACACCTTC.

This clonotype was detected ten times or more. The rearrangement links TRBV20-1 to TRBJ1-1, with TRBD1 matching over 8 bases. Germline CDR1 reads DFQATT; CDR2 reads SNEGSKA (reference sequence). The CDR3 runs to 14 residues. V shed 5 bases and J 1 base; nucleotides not matched to a gene: 6. The CDR3 DNA sequence: TGCAGTGCTCCGGACAGGGCAACGAACACTGAAGCTTTCTTT. It specifies CSAPDRATNTEAFF.

This clonotype was found many times. The chain employs TRBV11-2 and TRBJ2-1; TRBD2 matches 9 bases. This CDR3 has 16 amino acids. V lost 3 bases, J lost 7 bases, and 10 bases stayed unmatched. The germline V gene has CDR1 SGHAT and CDR2 FQNNGV. CDR3 in amino acids: CASSLEAGGPRNEQFF. DNA of the CDR3: TGTGCCAGCAGCTTGGAAGCGGGGGGCCCTCGAAATGAGCAGTTCTTC.

This clonotype is a singleton in its sample. This chain links TRBV7-8 with TRBJ2-6; D remains unclear. Germline V gives CDR1 SGHVS, CDR2 FQNEAQ. V dropped 7 bases and J dropped 4 bases, with 11 bases sitting between them. The CDR3 loop spans 14 amino acids. The CDR3, as DNA: TGTGCCAGCAAACCCACCTCGGGGGCCAACGTCCTGACTTTC. Its translation is CASKPTSGANVLTF.